These T cell receptor beta chains were read from a single sample in a study of blood T cell repertoires in COVID-19. Sequencing used immunoSEQ multiplex PCR; TCRdb keeps in-frame clones, though not all of them. Among about 190,000 clones listed, 65% to 80% were seen once. Sequencing used peripheral blood. These TCRs come from a man over 45 who had recovered from COVID-19. Both conserved end residues are part of each CDR3. D genes are given only for firm matches. A clone size is listed for some rows: how often the clone was seen (once, few, many), or a class if it is expanded.

j_call clone_size v_call d_call cdr3_nt cdr3_aa
TRBJ2-1 NA TRBV6-6 TRBD2 TGTGCCAGCAGTTATCCGGGAGGCAATGAGCAGTTCTTC CASSYPGGNEQFF
TRBJ2-2 NA TRBV19 TRBD2 TGTGCCAGTGGGGGGGTGGCCTTGAACACCGGGGAGCTGTTTTTT CASGGVALNTGELFF
TRBJ2-1 NA TRBV3-1/TRBV3-2 TRBD2 TGTGCCAGCAGCCAACGCGACCCTACACACGGGAGGGGGGTCAGCGAGCAGTTCTTC CASSQRDPTHGRGVSEQFF
TRBJ2-2 NA TRBV6-6 NA TGTGCCAGTTCTAACAATGGCGGCACCGGGGAGCTGTTTTTT CASSNNGGTGELFF
TRBJ2-1 NA TRBV28 NA TGTGCCAGCAGACCCTCGGGGGGCGGTGAGCAGTTCTTC CASRPSGGGEQFF
TRBJ2-2 NA TRBV7-8 TRBD1 TGTGCCAGCAGCTACAGGGGGTCGAACACCGGGGAGCTGTTTTTT CASSYRGSNTGELFF
TRBJ1-3 NA TRBV28 NA TGTGCCAGCTGCAATCAGGACACCGCCGGAAACACCATATATTTT CASCNQDTAGNTIYF
TRBJ1-2 NA TRBV3-1/TRBV3-2 TRBD1 TGTGCCAGCAGCCCGCTCGGGACAGGGGTGGCTGGCTACACCTTC CASSPLGTGVAGYTF
TRBJ1-2 NA TRBV15 TRBD1 TGTGCCACCAGCGGAAGACCGGGACAGGTCATATTCGATAACTATGGCTACACCTTC CATSGRPGQVIFDNYGYTF
TRBJ1-4 few TRBV10-3 TRBD1 TGTGCCATCAGCCCCGACAGGGATGAAAAACTGTTTTTT CAISPDRDEKLFF
TRBJ2-4 NA TRBV6-2/TRBV6-3 TRBD1 TGTGCCAGCAGTCCGGGACAGGGCCAACTAGCCAAAAACATTCAGTACTTC CASSPGQGQLAKNIQYF
TRBJ2-1 NA TRBV11-2 NA TGTGCCAGCAGCTTGGACGGGACTTCCTACAATGAGCAGTTCTTC CASSLDGTSYNEQFF
TRBJ2-3 NA TRBV7-8 TRBD2 TGTGCCAGCAGCTGGGGGGTAGCGGGAGGTGGAGATACGCAGTATTTT CASSWGVAGGGDTQYF
TRBJ2-5 NA TRBV7-9 NA TGTGCCAGCAGCTTAGCCGTAGAACAAGAGACCCAGTACTTC CASSLAVEQETQYF
TRBJ1-3 NA TRBV10-3 NA TGTGCCATCAGTGAAGGACTTGGAAACACCATATATTTT CAISEGLGNTIYF
TRBJ2-1 NA TRBV9 NA TGTGCCAGCAGCGTTCTTCGGGATAGCTCCTACAATGAGCAGTTCTTC CASSVLRDSSYNEQFF
TRBJ1-1 NA TRBV3-1/TRBV3-2 NA TGTGCCAGCAGCCAAGGGACTTGGGGGGGAGGGGCTGAAGCTTTCTTT CASSQGTWGGGAEAFF
TRBJ2-5 NA TRBV11-2 TRBD1 TGTGCCAGCAGCTTAGAACAGGGGGCGTTCTGGGAGACCCAGTACTTC CASSLEQGAFWETQYF
TRBJ2-7 NA TRBV29-1 NA TGCAGCGTGGGGGCGGGGGTTGTCTACGAGCAGTACTTC CSVGAGVVYEQYF
TRBJ2-7 NA TRBV6-6 NA TGTGCCAGCAGTTACCCTGGAAGGACTAATTCCTACGAGCAGTACTTC CASSYPGRTNSYEQYF
TRBJ2-2 NA TRBV7-3 NA TGTGCCAGCAGCAGTCCCGAAGCTAGCGCCAGCACCGGGGAGCTGTTTTTT CASSSPEASASTGELFF
TRBJ1-2 NA TRBV24-1 NA TGTGCCACCAGTGATTTTCCCGGCGGCGGCTACACCTTC CATSDFPGGGYTF